This TCR beta chain was recorded in a study of blood T cells in healthy people across ages. CDR3 length equals 13 residues. Trimming removed 6 bases from V and 0 bases from J, with 8 bases in between. From germline, CDR1 is MNHEY and CDR2 SVGAGI. The second PCR ran about 6 to 12 cycles with a sample-barcoded 5' primer and J-beta primers. TCRdb reprocessed the 5' RACE reads via MiXCR and lists one record per CDR3 protein. The table lists 2 million or so distinct CDR3 sequences, around half of them singletons. This TCR derives from a woman aged 40 to 50 in good health. Material for sequencing was blood. The gene calls are TRBV6-5 and TRBJ1-1, with D perhaps matching TRBD1 (5 bases). The CDR3 spells CASRVRVNTEAFF. The CDR3 DNA is TGTGCCAGCAGGGTCAGGGTGAACACTGAAGCTTTCTTT.